Following are 6 T cell receptor beta chains from one sample sequenced in a study of cytomegalovirus exposure and HLA in healthy donors. In the PCR, 60 Vbeta and 13 Jbeta primers were used. Repertoires were generated with immunoSEQ multiplex PCR, while TCRdb's copy carries only in-frame clones and drops some. The data show 85,000 to 95,000 clones, 70% to 85% seen once. What was sequenced was PBMCs. Source of these receptors: a man in his thirties or forties in good health and CMV-seropositive.

This clone was recorded once. V gene TRBV6-6 combines with J gene TRBJ1-2, with 7 positions matching TRBD1. Looked up from germline, CDR1 is MNHNY and CDR2 is SVGAGI (reference sequence). This CDR3 contains 14 residues. With V trimmed by 0 bases and J by 8 bases, 6 bases remained unmatched. CDR3 coding DNA: TGTGCCAGCAGTTACTCGGAGGGGGCGGTCGGCTACACCTTC. It encodes CASSYSEGAVGYTF.

V usage is TRBV7-2 and J usage is TRBJ2-7; 10 bases agree with TRBD2. J was trimmed by 2 bases and V by 4 bases; bases with no gene match: 8. This CDR3 region has 16 residues. Germline V CDR1 and CDR2: SGHTA, FQGNSA. In DNA, the CDR3 is TGTGCCAGCAGCTCCCTAGGCAGCGGGAGGGCCTACGAGCAGTACTTC. The encoded protein is CASSSLGSGRAYEQYF.

The rearrangement links TRBV4-2 to TRBJ2-7; tentative D call: TRBD1 (6 bases). CDR3 length: 12 residues. V was clipped by 2 bases and J by 7 bases, with 9 bases between them. Germline-derived CDR1 and CDR2 are LGHNA and YNFKEQ. CDR3 sequence (DNA): TGTGCCAGCAGCCAAAGGGGGAATGAGCAGTACTTC. Amino acids: CASSQRGNEQYF.

The chain uses TRBV15 and TRBJ1-1; D gene ambiguous. V shed 1 base and J shed 6 bases, with 15 bases lying between them. In germline, CDR1 is LNHNV, CDR2 YYDKDF (reference sequence). CDR3 length equals 15 residues. Here the CDR3 reads CATSRGRTEGAEAFF. The CDR3 DNA follows: TGTGCCACCAGCAGAGGGAGGACCGAGGGAGCTGAAGCTTTCTTT.

The rearrangement uses TRBV5-1 and TRBJ2-1; 8 positions agree with TRBD1. Germline CDR1 is SGHRS and CDR2 is YFSETQ. V gave up 10 bases and J gave up 7 bases; unmatched junction bases: 10. This CDR3 contains 13 residues. The CDR3 spells CASKQGAENEQFF. The CDR3 DNA reads as TGCGCCTCTAAGCAGGGGGCCGAAAATGAGCAGTTCTTC.

In this sample, this clone turned up a few times. The V gene is TRBV5-6, the J gene TRBJ2-7; no clear D. Deletions cut 0 bases from V and 3 bases from J, with 22 bases between. This CDR3 region has 18 residues. Germline loops: CDR1 SGHDT, CDR2 YYEEEE. The CDR3 loop reads CASSLASSPPGVNYEQYF. DNA of the CDR3: TGTGCCAGCAGCTTGGCCTCCTCCCCGCCAGGCGTTAACTACGAGCAGTACTTC.